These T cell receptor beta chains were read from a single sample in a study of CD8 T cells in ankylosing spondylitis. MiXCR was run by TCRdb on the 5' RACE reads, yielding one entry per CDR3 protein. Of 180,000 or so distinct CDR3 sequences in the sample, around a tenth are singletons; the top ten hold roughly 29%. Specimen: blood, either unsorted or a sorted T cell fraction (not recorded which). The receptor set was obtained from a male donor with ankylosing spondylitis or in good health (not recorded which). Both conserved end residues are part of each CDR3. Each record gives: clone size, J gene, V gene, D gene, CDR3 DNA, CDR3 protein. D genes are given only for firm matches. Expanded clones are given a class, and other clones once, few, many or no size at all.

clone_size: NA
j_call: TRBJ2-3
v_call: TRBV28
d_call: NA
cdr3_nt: TGTGCCAGCAGTCCCTCACTAGGGGGGACAGATACGCAGTATTTT
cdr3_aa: CASSPSLGGTDTQYF

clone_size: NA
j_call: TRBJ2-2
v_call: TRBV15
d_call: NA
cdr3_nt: TGTGCCACCAGCAGAGTAACGAACACCGGGGAGCTGTTTTTT
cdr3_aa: CATSRVTNTGELFF

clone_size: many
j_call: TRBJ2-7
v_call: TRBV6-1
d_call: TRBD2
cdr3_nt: TGTGCCAGCAGTGCCACTAGCGGGAGGGCCTGGGAGCAGTACTTC
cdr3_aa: CASSATSGRAWEQYF

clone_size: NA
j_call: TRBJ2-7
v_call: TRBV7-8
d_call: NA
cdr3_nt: TGTGCCAGCCAACGTTCCGGTAGCTCCTACGAGCAGTACTTC
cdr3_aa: CASQRSGSSYEQYF

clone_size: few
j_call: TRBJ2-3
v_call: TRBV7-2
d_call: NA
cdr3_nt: TGTGCCAGCAGCTTAGGGGTTCGCACAGATACGCAGTATTTT
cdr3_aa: CASSLGVRTDTQYF

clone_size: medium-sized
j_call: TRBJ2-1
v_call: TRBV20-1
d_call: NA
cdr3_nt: TGCAGTGCTAGAGGGCGGAGTCCTAGCTCCTACAATGAGCAGTTCTTC
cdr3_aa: CSARGRSPSSYNEQFF

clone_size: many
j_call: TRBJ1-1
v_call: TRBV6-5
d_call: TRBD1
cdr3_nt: TGTGCCAGCAGTTCCGGGACAGACTCTAACACTGAAGCTTTCTTT
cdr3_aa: CASSSGTDSNTEAFF

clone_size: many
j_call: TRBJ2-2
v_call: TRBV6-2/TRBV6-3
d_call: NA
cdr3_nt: TGTGCCAGCACCCCAGGCCTAGCAGGTGGCGGGGAGCTGTTTTTT
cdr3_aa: CASTPGLAGGGELFF

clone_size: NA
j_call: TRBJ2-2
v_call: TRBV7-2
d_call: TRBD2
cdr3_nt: TGTGCCAGCAGCTTAGTCGCACTAGCGGCGAACACCGGGGAGCTGTTTTTT
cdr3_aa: CASSLVALAANTGELFF

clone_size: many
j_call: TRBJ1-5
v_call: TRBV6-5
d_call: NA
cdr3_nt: TGTGCCAGCAGTTACAAGGGCGTCGATCAGCCCCAGCATTTT
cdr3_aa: CASSYKGVDQPQHF

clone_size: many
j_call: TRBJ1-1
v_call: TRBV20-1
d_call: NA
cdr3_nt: TGCAGTGCTAGAGATCGGGGGATCACTGAAGCTTTCTTT
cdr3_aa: CSARDRGITEAFF

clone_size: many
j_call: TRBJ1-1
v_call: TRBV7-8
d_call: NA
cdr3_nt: TGTGCCAGCAGCCCCCGCATTAACACTGAAGCTTTCTTT
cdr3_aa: CASSPRINTEAFF

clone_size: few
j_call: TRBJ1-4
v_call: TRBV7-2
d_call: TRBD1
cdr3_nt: TGTGCCAGCAGCTTAGCGCAAGGGGGCTTTAGCGAAAAACTGTTTTTT
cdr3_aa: CASSLAQGGFSEKLFF

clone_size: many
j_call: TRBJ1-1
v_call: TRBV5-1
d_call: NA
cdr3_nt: TGCGCCAGCAACAGGGAGAGTAGCACTGAAGCTTTCTTT
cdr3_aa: CASNRESSTEAFF

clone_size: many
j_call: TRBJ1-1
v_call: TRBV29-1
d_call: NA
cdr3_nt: TGCAGCGTTGCGTTAGGGGAGGTCACTGAAGCTTTCTTT
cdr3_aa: CSVALGEVTEAFF

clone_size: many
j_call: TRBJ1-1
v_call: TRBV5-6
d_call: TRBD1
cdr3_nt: TGTGCCAGCAGGGGGTACGGGACAGAAAACACTGAAGCTTTCTTT
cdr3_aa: CASRGYGTENTEAFF

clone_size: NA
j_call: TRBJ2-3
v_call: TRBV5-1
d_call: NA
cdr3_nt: TGCGCCAGCAGCCCTCGGGGGCGAGGGATGGGAGATACGCAGTATTTT
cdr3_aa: CASSPRGRGMGDTQYF

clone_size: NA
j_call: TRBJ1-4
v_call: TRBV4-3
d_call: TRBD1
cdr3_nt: TGCGCCAGCAGCCAAGATCGGAGGACAGGGGGTGGTAATGAAAAACTGTTTTTT
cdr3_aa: CASSQDRRTGGGNEKLFF

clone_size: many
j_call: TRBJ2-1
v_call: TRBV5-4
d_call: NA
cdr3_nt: TGTGCCAGCAGCTTTGCGGGACGGGAGCAGTTCTTC
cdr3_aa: CASSFAGREQFF

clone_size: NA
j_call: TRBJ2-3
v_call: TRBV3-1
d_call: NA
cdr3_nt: TGTGCCAGCAGCCAGCGCCCCACAGATACGCAGTATTTT
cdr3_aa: CASSQRPTDTQYF

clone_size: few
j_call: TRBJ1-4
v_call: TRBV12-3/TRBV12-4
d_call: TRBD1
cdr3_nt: TGTGCCAGCAGTTGGGGGAGGGGGCGGACTAATGAAAAACTGTTTTTT
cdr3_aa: CASSWGRGRTNEKLFF